A single sample is the source of the 21 T cell receptor beta chains below, sequenced in a study of blood T cell repertoires in COVID-19. The assay was immunoSEQ multiplex PCR, and TCRdb's table has in-frame clones only and misses some. The sample has some 290,000 clones; about nine tenths are singletons. Sequencing was done on a sample of peripheral blood. All receptors come from a woman in her thirties with COVID-19, enrolled during active disease.

The CDR3, as DNA: TGTGCCAGCAGTTTACCAGGGCTCAATCAGCCCCAGCATTTT. Its translation: CASSLPGLNQPQHF. This rearrangement joins TRBV28 to TRBJ1-5; possibly TRBD1 for D (5 bases). V was cut by 2 bases and J by 3 bases, with 8 bases left in between. Germline assignment: CDR1 MDHEN and CDR2 SYDVKM. CDR3 size: 14 residues.

The chain carries TRBV5-4 and TRBJ1-2, with D unclear. The CDR3 runs to 14 residues. Germline assignment: CDR1 SGHNT and CDR2 YYREEE (reference sequence). The V gene lost 4 bases and the J gene lost 4 bases, with 14 bases spanning the gap. The CDR3 protein is CASSRETSRYGYTF. The DNA of the CDR3 is TGTGCCAGCAGCCGGGAAACCTCACGCTATGGCTACACCTTC.

The gene calls are TRBV5-4 and TRBJ2-1, with 7 nucleotides matching TRBD2. Germline V gives CDR1 SGHNT, CDR2 YYREEE (reference sequence). CDR3 length: 16 amino acids. The V gene end was trimmed by 2 bases and the J gene end by 8 bases; junction bases not matched to a gene: 13. This chain's CDR3 is CASSLMGGLGYDEQFF. DNA of the CDR3: TGTGCCAGCAGCTTAATGGGCGGACTAGGTTACGATGAGCAGTTCTTC.

The genes are TRBV6-5 and TRBJ1-1; 9 nucleotides agree with TRBD1. V was pared by 0 bases and J by 6 bases, with 2 bases of the junction left unmatched. This CDR3 is 14 amino acids long. The germline V gene has CDR1 MNHEY and CDR2 SVGAGI. In nucleotides, the CDR3 is TGTGCCAGCAGTTACTCCGGGACAGGGTCTGAAGCTTTCTTT. It encodes CASSYSGTGSEAFF.

V usage is TRBV14 and J usage is TRBJ2-7; D may be TRBD1 (5 bases). Germline V gene sequence: CDR1 SGHDN, CDR2 FVKESK. The V end lost 0 bases, the J end lost 3 bases, and 12 bases lay between the germline ends. This CDR3 is built from 15 residues. The CDR3 DNA reads TGTGCCAGCAGCCAAGAGCAGGGTGGGTACTACGAGCAGTACTTC. Amino acids: CASSQEQGGYYEQYF. The full variable domain, rest sourced from reference TRBV14 and TRBJ2-7, is EAGVTQFPSHSVIEKGQTVTLRCDPISGHDNLYWYRRVMGKEIKFLLHFVKESKQDESGMPNNRFLAERTGGTYSTLKVQPAELEDSGVYFCASSQEQGGYYEQYFGPGTRLTVT.

The rearrangement uses TRBV19 and TRBJ1-1, with D perhaps matching TRBD1 (5 bases). The CDR3 runs to 13 residues. With 6 bases removed from V and 5 bases from J, the gap between germline ends came to 13 bases. Germline CDR1 reads LNHDA; CDR2 reads SQIVND (reference sequence). Here the CDR3 reads CASSKGRATEAFF. The DNA for the CDR3 is TGTGCCAGTAGCAAGGGGAGGGCAACTGAAGCTTTCTTT.

This sequence joins TRBV28 and TRBJ1-1; 8 positions match TRBD1. J was trimmed by 5 bases and V by 6 bases; bases with no gene match: 11. The CDR3 sequence is 15 residues long. Germline V lookup: CDR1 MDHEN, CDR2 SYDVKM. The CDR3, as DNA: TGTGCCAGCAGCATCAGGACAGGGCCACGGACTGAAGCTTTCTTT. It translates to CASSIRTGPRTEAFF. Supplemented by reference TRBV28 and TRBJ1-1, the full variable domain reads DVKVTQSSRYLVKRTGEKVFLECVQDMDHENMFWYRQDPGLGLRLIYFSYDVKMKEKGDIPEGYSVSREKKERFSLILESASTNQTSMYLCASSIRTGPRTEAFFGQGTRLTVV.

The V gene is TRBV2, the J gene TRBJ1-2; D not resolved. The V gene lost 2 bases and the J gene lost 6 bases, with 10 bases spanning the gap. Germline CDR1 SNHLY, CDR2 FYNNEI. The CDR3 is 13 residues long. The CDR3 DNA sequence: TGTGCCAGCAGTGAACGAGGGATAGATGGCTACACCTTC. It encodes CASSERGIDGYTF.

This CDR3 is CASSQGQGALNQPQHF. CDR3 bases: TGTGCCAGCTCTCAGGGACAGGGGGCGTTAAATCAGCCCCAGCATTTT. The V call is TRBV18, the J call TRBJ1-5; 12 nucleotides agree with TRBD1. V lost 6 bases and J lost 4; bases outside the gene matches: 7. CDR3 length: 16 residues. Germline CDR1 KGHSH, CDR2 LQKENI.

The gene calls are TRBV14 and TRBJ1-4, with 8 bases fitting TRBD1. CDR1 is SGHDN, CDR2 FVKESK, per germline. The CDR3 covers 19 residues. With V trimmed by 3 bases and J by 0 bases, 12 bases remained unmatched. CDR3 region: CASSHLKPGTGPTNEKLFF. In DNA, the CDR3 is TGTGCCAGCAGCCATCTAAAACCCGGGACAGGTCCAACTAATGAAAAACTGTTTTTT.

The J gene is TRBJ2-2, the V gene TRBV7-2; unclear D gene. The CDR3 has 15 amino acids. Germline lookup yields CDR1 SGHTA and CDR2 FQGNSA. The V and J ends lost 3 bases and 0 bases respectively, with 8 bases between them. Here the CDR3 DNA reads TGTGCCAGCAGCTTGAGTATTACGAACACCGGGGAGCTGTTTTTT. Translated: CASSLSITNTGELFF.

The V and J genes are TRBV28 and TRBJ2-5; 11 nucleotides agree with TRBD2. The length of the CDR3 is 15 residues. V lost 2 bases, J lost 2 bases, and 1 base stayed unmatched. From germline, CDR1 is MDHEN and CDR2 SYDVKM. The chain's CDR3 is CASSLRLAGQETQYF. The CDR3 DNA is TGTGCCAGCAGTTTACGACTAGCGGGACAAGAGACCCAGTACTTC.

The chain links TRBV12-3 or TRBV12-4 to TRBJ2-1, with 11 bases fitting TRBD2. The CDR3 totals 11 residues. Germline trimming cut 5 bases from V and 15 bases from J; bases unmatched to any gene: 3. The CDR3 loop is CASSPGLAAFF. DNA for the CDR3: TGTGCCAGCAGTCCGGGACTAGCGGCGTTCTTC.

The J gene is TRBJ1-3, the V gene TRBV7-2; TRBD1 might be the D (6 bases). The CDR3 consists of 16 residues. Trimming took 3 bases from V and 4 from J, leaving 16 bases between them. Germline values: CDR1 SGHTA, CDR2 FQGNSA. This CDR3 reads CASSFRGGGAGNTIYF. The CDR3 nucleotides read TGTGCCAGCAGCTTTAGGGGGGGAGGGGCCGGAAACACCATATATTTT. The complete variable domain, with remaining parts taken from reference TRBV7-2 and TRBJ1-3, reads GAGVSQSPSNKVTEKGKDVELRCDPISGHTALYWYRQSLGQGLEFLIYFQGNSAPDKSGLPSDRFSAERTGGSVSTLTIQRTQQEDSAVYLCASSFRGGGAGNTIYFGEGSWLTVV.

The chain couples TRBV28 to TRBJ2-7, with D perhaps TRBD2 (6 bases). Germline CDR1 MDHEN, CDR2 SYDVKM. This CDR3 comprises 14 residues. V shed 4 bases and J shed 2 bases, with 12 bases lying between them. This chain's CDR3 is CASSSFSGAYEQYF. In DNA, the CDR3 is TGTGCCAGCAGTTCCTTTAGCGGAGCCTACGAGCAGTACTTC.

This chain connects TRBV19 to TRBJ2-2; maybe TRBD1 (5 bases). Germline CDR1 LNHDA, CDR2 SQIVND (reference sequence). The CDR3 is 16 residues long. V was trimmed by 3 bases and J by 2 bases, leaving 13 bases between them. CDR3 sequence: CASSIEDTYNTGELFF. The CDR3 DNA follows: TGTGCCAGTAGTATTGAGGACACCTATAACACCGGGGAGCTGTTTTTT.

The chain employs TRBV7-2 and TRBJ1-1; TRBD1 might be the D (5 bases). The V gene's germline CDR1 is SGHTA and CDR2 FQGNSA. The CDR3 runs to 14 residues. Trimming cost V 2 bases and J 2 bases, with 9 bases left between them. CDR3 amino acids: CASSLQGFNTEAFF. CDR3 sequence (DNA): TGTGCCAGCAGCTTACAGGGTTTTAACACTGAAGCTTTCTTT.

This clone was counted a single time. The V and J genes are TRBV27 and TRBJ2-7, with 11 bases matching TRBD2. V was clipped by 7 bases and J by 7 bases; unmatched bases: 9. The length of the CDR3 is 14 residues. The germline gives CDR1 MNHEY, CDR2 SMNVEV (reference sequence). This chain's CDR3 is CASTVAGGGQEQYF. CDR3 sequence (DNA): TGTGCCAGCACCGTAGCGGGGGGGGGACAAGAGCAGTACTTC.

This clone has a handful of counts. The rearrangement links TRBV7-9 to TRBJ1-5; 7 positions match TRBD1. The CDR3 covers 15 residues. Germline trimming cut 5 bases from V and 1 base from J; bases unmatched to any gene: 5. Germline CDR1 and CDR2: SEHNR and FQNEAQ (reference sequence). For the CDR3, the DNA is TGTGCCAGCAGCAGACAGGGTGGGAGCAATCAGCCCCAGCATTTT. It is translated as CASSRQGGSNQPQHF.

The chain combines TRBV5-4 with TRBJ1-2; 8 bases match TRBD1. The V and J ends lost 0 bases and 0 bases, in that order; junction bases with no gene match: 1. The CDR3 runs to 15 residues. CDR1 SGHNT and CDR2 YYREEE come from the germline V gene (reference sequence). The CDR3 reads CASSLGQGPNYGYTF. CDR3 coding DNA: TGTGCCAGCAGCTTGGGACAGGGGCCTAACTATGGCTACACCTTC.

This sequence joins TRBV27 and TRBJ1-1; D is uncertain. The CDR3 runs 13 residues. CDR1 MNHEY and CDR2 SMNVEV come from the germline V gene (reference sequence). V shed 0 bases and J shed 5 bases, with 7 bases lying between them. In DNA, the CDR3 is TGTGCCAGCAGTTTATCGCGAGGAACTGAAGCTTTCTTT. It specifies CASSLSRGTEAFF.